This T cell receptor beta chain was found in a study of T-cell memory formation after mild COVID-19. This clonotype was detected only a few times. This CDR3 has 16 residues. Germline CDR1 SGHTA, CDR2 FQGNSA. With V trimmed by 4 bases and J by 7 bases, 10 bases remained unmatched. From the 5' RACE reads, TCRdb called clonotypes with MiXCR, one entry per CDR3 protein. Altogether 180,000 or so distinct CDR3 sequences are present, around 10% being singletons, with the ten largest covering around 3.8%. The chain recombines TRBV7-2 with TRBJ1-6; the match to TRBD1 covers 7 bases. The source is a man younger than 30 who had mild COVID-19 (a few samples of this study predate the infection). Cell type and time point are not known. Sequenced: PBMCs or a T cell subset sorted from them (not recorded which). The CDR3 bases are TGTGCCAGCAGCTCCTCCCAGGGGGTAATGAATTCACCCCTCCACTTT. It yields the protein CASSSSQGVMNSPLHF.